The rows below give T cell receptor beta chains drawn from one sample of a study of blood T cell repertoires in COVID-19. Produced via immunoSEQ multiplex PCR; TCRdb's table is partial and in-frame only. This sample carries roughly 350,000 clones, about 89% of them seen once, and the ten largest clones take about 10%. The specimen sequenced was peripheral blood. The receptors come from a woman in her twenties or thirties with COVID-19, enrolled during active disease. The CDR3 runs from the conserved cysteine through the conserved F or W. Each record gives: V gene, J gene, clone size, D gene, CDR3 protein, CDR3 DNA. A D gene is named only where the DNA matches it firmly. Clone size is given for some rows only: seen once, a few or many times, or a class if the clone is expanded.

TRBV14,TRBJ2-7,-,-,CASSSLSSEQYF,TGTGCCAGCAGCTCTTTATCTAGCGAGCAGTACTTC
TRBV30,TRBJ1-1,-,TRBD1,CAWSVRGRGPSEAFF,TGTGCCTGGAGTGTACGGGGCAGGGGGCCTTCCGAAGCTTTCTTT
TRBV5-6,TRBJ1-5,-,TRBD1,CASSLGTGINQPQHF,TGTGCCAGCAGCTTGGGGACAGGGATCAATCAGCCCCAGCATTTT
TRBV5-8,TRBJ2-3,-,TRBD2,CASSPGTSGIADTQYF,TGTGCCAGCAGCCCTGGGACTAGCGGGATTGCAGATACGCAGTATTTT
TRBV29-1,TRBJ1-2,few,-,CSGGTANGYTF,TGCAGCGGGGGAACAGCCAATGGCTACACCTTC
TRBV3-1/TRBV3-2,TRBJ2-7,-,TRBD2,CASSLPGLAGEQYF,TGTGCCAGCAGCCTCCCTGGACTAGCGGGCGAGCAGTACTTC
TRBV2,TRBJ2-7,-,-,CASSEVEVAYEQYF,TGTGCCAGCAGTGAAGTGGAGGTGGCCTACGAGCAGTACTTC
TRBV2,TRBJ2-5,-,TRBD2,CASSEFLAGEETQYF,TGTGCCAGCAGTGAATTCCTTGCGGGAGAGGAGACCCAGTACTTC
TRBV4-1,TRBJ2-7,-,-,CASSQGTTHYEQYF,TGCGCCAGCAGCCAGGGGACAACTCACTACGAGCAGTACTTC
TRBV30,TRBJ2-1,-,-,CAWVRVGEQFF,TGTGCCTGGGTCCGAGTCGGTGAGCAGTTCTTC
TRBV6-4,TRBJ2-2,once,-,CASSDSRDTGELFF,TGTGCCAGCAGTGACTCGCGGGACACCGGGGAGCTGTTTTTT
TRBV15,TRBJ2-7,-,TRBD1,CATRDRGDEQYF,TGTGCCACCAGGGACAGGGGCGACGAGCAGTACTTC
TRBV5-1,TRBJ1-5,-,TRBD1,CASSKGTGNQPQHF,TGCGCCAGCAGTAAAGGGACAGGGAATCAGCCCCAGCATTTT
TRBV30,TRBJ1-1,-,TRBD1,CAWSGQGDTEAFF,TGTGCCTGGAGTGGACAGGGGGACACTGAAGCTTTCTTT
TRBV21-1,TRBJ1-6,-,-,CASKDRGWDNSPLHF,TGTGCCAGCAAGGACAGGGGCTGGGATAATTCACCCCTCCACTTT
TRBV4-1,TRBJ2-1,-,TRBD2,CASSQDGTSGEQFF,TGCGCCAGCAGCCAAGATGGGACTAGCGGGGAGCAGTTCTTC
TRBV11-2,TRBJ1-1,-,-,CASSPTTSNTEAFF,TGTGCCAGCAGCCCAACGACAAGTAACACTGAAGCTTTCTTT
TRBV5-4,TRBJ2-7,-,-,CASSPGQVSEQYF,TGTGCCAGCAGCCCAGGGCAGGTGAGCGAGCAGTACTTC
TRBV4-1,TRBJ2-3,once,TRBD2,CASSRLTSSTDTQYF,TGCGCCAGCAGCCGGCTGACTAGCAGTACAGATACGCAGTATTTT
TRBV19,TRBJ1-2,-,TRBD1,CASSMVGDRPNYGYTF,TGTGCCAGTAGTATGGTTGGGGACAGACCTAACTATGGCTACACCTTC
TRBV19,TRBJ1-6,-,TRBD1,CASTRDREGSPLHF,TGTGCCAGTACCAGGGACAGGGAAGGTTCACCCCTCCACTTT
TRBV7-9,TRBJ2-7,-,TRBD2,CASAAGVTYEQYF,TGTGCCAGCGCCGCGGGAGTCACCTACGAGCAGTACTTC
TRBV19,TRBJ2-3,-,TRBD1,CASSTILRQGDTQYF,TGTGCCAGTAGTACAATATTACGACAGGGAGATACGCAGTATTTT
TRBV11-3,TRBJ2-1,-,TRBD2,CASSPSAGAGNEQFF,TGTGCCAGCAGCCCCTCTGCGGGAGCCGGCAATGAGCAGTTCTTC
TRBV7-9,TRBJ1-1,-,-,CASSLGAGIGTEAFF,TGTGCCAGCAGCTTAGGGGCAGGGATCGGCACTGAAGCTTTCTTT
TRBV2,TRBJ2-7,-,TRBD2,CASSEITGTSGSYEQYF,TGTGCCAGCAGTGAGATCACCGGGACTAGCGGGAGTTACGAGCAGTACTTC
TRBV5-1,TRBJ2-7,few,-,CASRTDGGVDEQYF,TGCGCCAGCAGAACGGACGGGGGAGTCGACGAGCAGTACTTC
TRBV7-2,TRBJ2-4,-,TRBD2,CASSRLAGDSAKNIQYF,TGTGCCAGCTCGCGTCTAGCGGGAGACTCTGCCAAAAACATTCAGTACTTC
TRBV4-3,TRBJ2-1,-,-,CASSQDGGGPTAEQFF,TGCGCCAGCAGCCAAGATGGCGGAGGGCCTACGGCTGAGCAGTTCTTC
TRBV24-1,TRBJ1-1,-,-,CATSDPGTEAFF,TGTGCCACCAGTGACCCGGGGACTGAAGCTTTCTTT
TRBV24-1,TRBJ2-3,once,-,CATSDLEGVNTDTQYF,TGTGCCACCAGTGATTTAGAGGGGGTAAACACAGATACGCAGTATTTT
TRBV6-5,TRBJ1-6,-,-,CASSYSLKRGNSPLHF,TGTGCCAGCAGTTACTCGTTGAAAAGGGGAAATTCACCCCTCCACTTT
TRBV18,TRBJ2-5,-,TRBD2,CASSPRGLAGGETQYF,TGTGCCAGCTCACCAAGGGGACTAGCGGGAGGAGAGACCCAGTACTTC
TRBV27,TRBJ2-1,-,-,CASSLDSPYNEQFF,TGTGCCAGCAGTTTAGACAGCCCCTACAATGAGCAGTTCTTC
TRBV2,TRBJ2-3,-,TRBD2,CASTGTSASDTQYF,TGTGCCAGCACCGGGACTAGCGCTTCAGATACGCAGTATTTT
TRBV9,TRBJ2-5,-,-,CASSLRPGPSRGTQYF,TGTGCCAGCAGCCTCCGACCGGGTCCCTCAAGGGGGACCCAGTACTTC
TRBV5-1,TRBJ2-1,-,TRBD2,CASSSGLAGGGNEQFF,TGCGCCAGCAGCTCCGGACTAGCGGGAGGGGGCAATGAGCAGTTCTTC
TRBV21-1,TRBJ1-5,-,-,CASSKMTGGGNQPQHF,TGTGCCAGCAGCAAAATGACGGGGGGAGGGAATCAGCCCCAGCATTTT
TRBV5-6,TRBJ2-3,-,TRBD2,CASSSGTSGTDTQYF,TGTGCCAGCAGCTCAGGGACTAGTGGCACAGATACGCAGTATTTT
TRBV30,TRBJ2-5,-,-,CAWGYRVETQYF,TGTGCCTGGGGGTACAGGGTGGAGACCCAGTACTTC
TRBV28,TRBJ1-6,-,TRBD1,CASSSGQGRSPLHF,TGTGCCAGCAGTTCGGGACAGGGGAGGTCACCCCTCCACTTT
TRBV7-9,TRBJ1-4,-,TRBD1,CASSLKGAGEKLFF,TGTGCCAGCAGCTTAAAGGGGGCAGGGGAAAAACTGTTTTTT
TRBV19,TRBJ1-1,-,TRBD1,CASSKTGTGGFKTEAFF,TGTGCCAGTAGTAAAACCGGGACAGGGGGCTTCAAGACTGAAGCTTTCTTT
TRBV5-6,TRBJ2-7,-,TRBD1,CASSPTGGYEQYF,TGTGCCAGCAGCCCCACAGGGGGCTACGAGCAGTACTTC
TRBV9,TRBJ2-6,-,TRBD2,CASSVGEGSGANVLTF,TGTGCCAGCAGCGTGGGGGAGGGCTCTGGGGCCAACGTCCTGACTTTC
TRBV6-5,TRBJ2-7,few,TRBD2,CASRGLAQSYEQYF,TGTGCCAGCAGGGGACTAGCCCAGTCCTACGAGCAGTACTTC
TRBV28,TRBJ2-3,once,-,CASSPPTVTDTQYF,TGTGCCAGCAGCCCACCCACGGTCACAGATACGCAGTATTTT
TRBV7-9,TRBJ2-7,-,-,CASRGGVGEQYF,TGTGCCAGCAGGGGCGGGGTAGGCGAGCAGTACTTC
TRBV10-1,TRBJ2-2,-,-,CASSDPETIKTGELFF,TGCGCCAGCAGTGACCCCGAAACTATTAAGACCGGGGAGCTGTTTTTT
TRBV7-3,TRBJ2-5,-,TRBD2,CASSLTSESQETQYF,TGTGCCAGCAGCTTGACTAGCGAGAGTCAAGAGACCCAGTACTTC
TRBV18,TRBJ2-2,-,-,CASSPRDISPPNTGELFF,TGTGCCAGCTCACCCCGGGACATAAGTCCCCCGAACACCGGGGAGCTGTTTTTT
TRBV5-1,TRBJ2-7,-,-,CASRPTAGSPYEQYF,TGCGCCAGCAGACCTACCGCCGGGTCTCCCTACGAGCAGTACTTC
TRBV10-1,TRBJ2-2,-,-,CATRPGTGELFF,TGCGCCACCCGACCGGGGACCGGGGAGCTGTTTTTT
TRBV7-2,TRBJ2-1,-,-,CASSSQGGLRNEQFF,TGTGCCAGCAGCTCTCAAGGAGGGCTTCGCAATGAGCAGTTCTTC
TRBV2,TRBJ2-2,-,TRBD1,CASSEGTDRTGELFF,TGTGCCAGCAGTGAGGGGACAGATCGCACCGGGGAGCTGTTTTTT
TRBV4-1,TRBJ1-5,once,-,CASSQRGGGSNQPQHF,TGCGCCAGCAGCCAACGAGGGGGTGGGAGCAATCAGCCCCAGCATTTT
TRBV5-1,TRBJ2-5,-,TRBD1,CASSLTGAEETQYF,TGCGCCAGCAGTTTAACAGGGGCGGAGGAGACCCAGTACTTC